Shown below are 30 T cell receptor beta chains from a single sample sequenced in a study of human T cells and chemical hapten exposure. TCRdb called the RACE reads again in MiXCR, with one record for every CDR3 protein. The repertoire holds some 180,000 distinct CDR3 sequences, with around 23% as singletons. The time point: patch test 3, about 24 weeks after DPC sensitization. As for treatment: therapeutic diphenylcyclopropenone sensitization with weekly scalp DPC. The starting material was whole blood, obtained in connection with sensitization to the hapten diphenylcyclopropenone (DPC). The receptors derive from a woman between 40 and 55 years old with alopecia areata. Some clones in this sample may be carry-over from other donors' samples.

In its sample, this clonotype was seen many times. The rearrangement joins TRBV20-1 to TRBJ2-7; the D is unclear. Per germline, CDR1 DFQATT and CDR2 SNEGSKA (reference sequence). Trimming removed 0 bases from V and 4 bases from J, with 16 bases in between. The CDR3 runs to 15 residues. CDR3 region: CSARDVGPRPYEQYF. DNA of the CDR3: TGCAGTGCTAGAGACGTCGGGCCACGTCCATACGAGCAGTACTTC.

There are a few counts of this clonotype. V gene TRBV5-1 combines with J gene TRBJ2-5, with D uncertain. Germline CDR1 is SGHRS and CDR2 is YFSETQ. This CDR3 has 13 amino acids. With 1 base removed from V and 6 bases from J, the gap between germline ends came to 10 bases. CDR3 sequence: CASSLRFGKTQYF. Written as DNA, the CDR3 is TGCGCCAGCAGCTTGAGGTTTGGGAAGACCCAGTACTTC. The full variable domain, with the rest looked up from reference TRBV5-1 and TRBJ2-5, is KAGVTQTPRYLIKTRGQQVTLSCSPISGHRSVSWYQQTPGQGLQFLFEYFSETQRNKGNFPGRFSGRQFSNSRSEMNVSTLELGDSALYLCASSLRFGKTQYFGPGTRLLVL.

This clonotype was seen more than once but under ten times. The chain couples TRBV7-2 to TRBJ2-1; TRBD2 matches 9 bases. V was pared by 5 bases and J by 10 bases, with 3 bases of the junction left unmatched. The CDR3 consists of 12 residues. Germline V gives CDR1 SGHTA, CDR2 FQGNSA. The CDR3 DNA reads as TGTGCCAGCAGCCCCGGACTAGCGGAGCAGTTCTTC. This translates into CASSPGLAEQFF.

The chain employs TRBV28 and TRBJ1-5; tentative D call: TRBD1 (5 bases). The V gene lost 5 bases and the J gene lost 0 bases, with 11 bases spanning the gap. CDR1 MDHEN and CDR2 SYDVKM come from the germline V gene. The CDR3 consists of 15 residues. The CDR3 protein is CASSRRQNSNQPQHF. The CDR3 coding sequence is TGTGCCAGCAGTAGGAGACAGAATAGCAATCAGCCCCAGCATTTT.

The rearrangement uses TRBV7-2 and TRBJ2-7; D perhaps matches TRBD1 (6 bases). The CDR3 has 15 amino acids. CDR1 is SGHTA and CDR2 is FQGNSA in the germline V gene. Trimming stripped 4 bases from V and 0 bases from J, with 13 bases between. The CDR3 is CASSYLTGFSYEQYF. The CDR3 DNA follows: TGTGCCAGCAGCTACCTCACAGGGTTCTCCTACGAGCAGTACTTC.

J is TRBJ2-7 and V is TRBV3-1; weak D call: TRBD2 (6 bases). V lost 1 base and J lost 5, with 15 bases in between. Germline CDR1 and CDR2: LGHDT and YNNKEL (reference sequence). The CDR3 is made up of 15 amino acids. CDR3: CASSQGRRSGHEQYF. Here the CDR3 DNA reads TGTGCCAGCAGCCAAGGGCGACGGAGCGGGCACGAGCAGTACTTC.

This CDR3 is CASSPSWAQYF. The DNA of the CDR3 is TGTGCCAGCAGCCCCTCCTGGGCCCAGTACTTC. The chain joins TRBV7-2 to TRBJ2-5; D uncertain. Deletions cut 5 bases from V and 9 bases from J, with 10 bases between. Germline V lookup: CDR1 SGHTA, CDR2 FQGNSA. The CDR3 has 11 residues.

This clonotype was counted only a few times. The rearrangement uses TRBV10-3 and TRBJ1-1, with 9 bases lining up with TRBD1. The germline CDR1 and CDR2 sequences are ENHRY and SYGVKD. The CDR3 extends over 16 amino acids. The trim removed 4 bases at V and 5 bases at J, leaving 11 bases unmatched. This chain's CDR3 is CAISGRQGDRATEAFF. The CDR3 DNA reads as TGTGCCATCAGTGGGAGGCAGGGGGACAGGGCGACTGAAGCTTTCTTT.

The gene calls are TRBV4-1 and TRBJ2-3; the D is unclear. Germline-derived CDR1 and CDR2 are MGHRA and YSYEKL. The CDR3 loop spans 16 amino acids. V lost 10 bases and J 0 bases, leaving 20 bases between the germline ends. Here the CDR3 reads CATSIGVKLSTDTQYF. The CDR3, as DNA: TGCGCCACTTCGATCGGCGTCAAACTTAGCACAGATACGCAGTATTTT.

The chain combines TRBV28 with TRBJ2-1; D is perhaps TRBD1 (7 bases). Deletions cut 6 bases from V and 4 bases from J, with 13 bases between. CDR3 length: 14 amino acids. CDR1 is MDHEN and CDR2 is SYDVKM in the germline V gene. CDR3 sequence reads: CASRAGQNYNEQFF. The CDR3 bases are TGTGCCAGCAGGGCGGGACAGAATTACAATGAGCAGTTCTTC.

J is TRBJ1-3 and V is TRBV7-2, with 9 bases lining up with TRBD1. V trimming: 0 bases; J trimming: 4 bases; junction bases outside the gene matches: 4. Per the germline V gene, CDR1 is SGHTA and CDR2 is FQGNSA. This CDR3 region has 16 residues. DNA of the CDR3: TGTGCCAGCAGCTTAGCGGGGACAGGGAACGGAAACACCATATATTTT. Amino acids: CASSLAGTGNGNTIYF.

V gene TRBV7-3 combines with J gene TRBJ1-1, with D possibly matching TRBD1 (6 bases). Trimming took 2 bases from V and 2 from J, leaving 18 bases between them. Germline V gene sequence: CDR1 SGHTA, CDR2 FQGTGA. This CDR3 contains 17 residues. The CDR3 spells CASSLHSSDSRNTEAFF. As DNA, the CDR3 is TGTGCCAGCAGCTTACATTCATCGGACAGTAGAAACACTGAAGCTTTCTTT.

The gene calls are TRBV7-2 and TRBJ1-5; D might be TRBD1 (6 bases). Trimming removed 6 bases at V and 8 bases at J, with 14 bases between. The CDR3 loop spans 13 amino acids. CDR1 is SGHTA, CDR2 FQGNSA, per germline. Here the CDR3 reads CASRQGGGEPQHF. CDR3 DNA: TGTGCCAGCAGGCAAGGGGGGGGTGAGCCCCAGCATTTT.

This clonotype was detected a few times. The chain is built from TRBV30 and TRBJ2-3; 8 bases are a match to TRBD2. Germline V gene data show CDR1 as GTSNPN and CDR2 as SVGIG (reference sequence). J gave up 6 bases and V 2 bases, and 13 bases lay outside the gene matches. The length of the CDR3 is 16 residues. CDR3 coding DNA: TGTGCCTGGAGTCACCCAAGAGTAGCGGGATCGGATACGCAGTATTTT. Translation gives CAWSHPRVAGSDTQYF. Using reference TRBV30 and TRBJ2-3 for the parts outside the CDR3, the full variable domain is SQTIHQWPATLVQPVGSPLSLECTVEGTSNPNLYWYRQAAGRGLQLLFYSVGIGQISSEVPQNLSASRPQDRQFILSSKKLLLSDSGFYLCAWSHPRVAGSDTQYFGPGTRLTVL.

This clonotype was counted between two and nine times. Here the CDR3 DNA reads TGCAGTGCCGCCCGTCAAACGGGTTTGGGATCGGCAGATACGCAGTATTTT. Its protein is CSAARQTGLGSADTQYF. This sequence joins TRBV20-1 and TRBJ2-3; unclear D gene. The CDR3 runs to 17 residues. Trimming took 6 bases from V and 4 from J, leaving 26 bases between them. Germline V gives CDR1 DFQATT, CDR2 SNEGSKA (reference sequence).

This clonotype was counted between two and nine times. This chain uses TRBV20-1 with TRBJ1-2; no definite D call. CDR1 and CDR2 from the germline V gene are DFQATT and SNEGSKA (reference sequence). The CDR3 is 13 residues long. V lost 0 bases, J lost 3 bases, and 8 bases lay in between. CDR3 sequence: CSARDLLDYGYTF. In DNA form, the CDR3 reads TGCAGTGCTAGAGATCTACTTGACTATGGCTACACCTTC.

The V call is TRBV27, the J call TRBJ2-5; D is unclear. This CDR3 comprises 13 residues. V was pared by 3 bases and J by 2 bases, with 7 bases between. CDR1 and CDR2 from the germline V gene are MNHEY and SMNVEV (reference sequence). Here the CDR3 DNA reads TGTGCCAGCAGTTTGGGCAAGCAAGAGACCCAGTACTTC. It codes for CASSLGKQETQYF.

This clonotype was found a few times. The V call is TRBV10-3, the J call TRBJ2-1, with TRBD1 matching over 7 bases. Germline assignment: CDR1 ENHRY and CDR2 SYGVKD. This CDR3 contains 18 residues. The trim removed 8 bases at V and 0 bases at J, leaving 16 bases unmatched. In nucleotides, the CDR3 is TGTGCCATCTCAATACGGGGACAGAAAAACCGCTCCTACAATGAGCAGTTCTTC. It specifies CAISIRGQKNRSYNEQFF.

The V call is TRBV11-2, the J call TRBJ1-6, with 9 positions matching TRBD1. This CDR3 has 15 amino acids. Trimming took 6 bases from V and 7 from J; bases not matched to a gene: 7. Per the germline V gene, CDR1 is SGHAT and CDR2 is FQNNGV. CDR3 loop: CASSTLGQGNSPLHF. The CDR3 DNA follows: TGTGCCAGCAGTACCCTAGGACAGGGGAATTCACCCCTCCACTTT. The full variable domain, completed using reference TRBV11-2 and TRBJ1-6, is EAGVAQSPRYKIIEKRQSVAFWCNPISGHATLYWYQQILGQGPKLLIQFQNNGVVDDSQLPKDRFSAERLKGVDSTLKIQPAKLEDSAVYLCASSTLGQGNSPLHFGNGTRLTVT.

V usage is TRBV12-3 or TRBV12-4 and J usage is TRBJ2-1; D not certain. The CDR3 contains 14 residues. Trimming pared 6 bases from V and 10 bases from J, leaving 19 bases between. CDR3 amino acids: CASSPDAVVLEQFF. CDR3 DNA: TGTGCCAGCAGCCCCGACGCGGTTGTTCTCGAGCAGTTCTTC.

This clonotype was detected ten times or more. One end of the junction is discordant with germline, which a read error may explain. The V call is TRBV5-1, the J call TRBJ2-7; 7 nucleotides line up with TRBD2. In germline, CDR1 is SGHRS, CDR2 YFSETQ. The CDR3 covers 13 residues. The CDR3 sequence: CASSLAGSYEQYF. CDR3 nucleotide sequence: TGTGCCAGCAGTTTAGCGGGTTCCTACGAGCAGTACTTC. Combining the CDR3 with reference TRBV5-1 and TRBJ2-7 gives the whole variable domain KAGVTQTPRYLIKTRGQQVTLSCSPISGHRSVSWYQQTPGQGLQFLFEYFSETQRNKGNFPGRFSGRQFSNSRSEMNVSTLELGDSALYLCASSLAGSYEQYFGPGTRLTVT.

This clonotype was observed a handful of times. The chain recombines TRBV20-1 with TRBJ1-6, with 8 nucleotides matching TRBD1. The J segment lost 7 bases and the V segment lost 5 bases, leaving 4 bases of the junction unmatched. There are 13 residues in the CDR3. The V gene's germline CDR1 is DFQATT and CDR2 SNEGSKA (reference sequence). Here the CDR3 reads CSAPDRANSPLHF. CDR3 bases: TGCAGTGCTCCGGACAGGGCCAATTCACCCCTCCACTTT.

In its sample, this clonotype was seen a few times. This chain joins TRBV24-1 and TRBJ2-7, with D possibly matching TRBD1 (5 bases). CDR1 and CDR2 from the germline V gene are KGHDR and SFDVKD. The V end lost 12 bases, the J end lost 4 bases, and 12 bases lay between the germline ends. The CDR3 contains 11 residues. The DNA for the CDR3 is TGTGCCCTTCAGGACAATTACGAGCAGTACTTC. Translating it yields CALQDNYEQYF.

The genes are TRBV4-2 and TRBJ2-5; D gene ambiguous. V dropped 6 bases and J dropped 1 base, with 9 bases sitting between them. This CDR3 comprises 13 residues. Looked up from germline, CDR1 is LGHNA and CDR2 is YNFKEQ. The CDR3 sequence is CASRRTVQETQYF. The CDR3, as DNA: TGTGCCAGCAGACGCACAGTCCAAGAGACCCAGTACTTC.

There are a few counts of this clonotype. The chain joins TRBV4-3 to TRBJ2-7; D might be TRBD2 (5 bases). The CDR3 has 13 amino acids. Germline CDR1 is LGHNA and CDR2 is YSLEER. Trimming removed 1 base from V and 3 bases from J, with 7 bases in between. The CDR3 loop is CASSQAEDYEQYF. The CDR3 DNA is TGCGCCAGCAGCCAAGCGGAGGACTACGAGCAGTACTTC.

This rearrangement joins TRBV29-1 to TRBJ2-7; 7 bases are shared with TRBD1. CDR1 SQVTM and CDR2 ANQGSEA come from the germline V gene. This CDR3 contains 15 residues. Trimming cost V 5 bases and J 3 bases; bases outside gene matches: 13. The CDR3 reads CSVFIDRENFYEQYF. In nucleotides, the CDR3 is TGCAGCGTTTTTATCGACAGGGAGAATTTCTACGAGCAGTACTTC.

This clonotype was seen a few times. This chain joins TRBV12-3 or TRBV12-4 and TRBJ1-4; D gene unclear. The CDR3 has 16 amino acids. Trimming removed 3 bases at V and 0 bases at J, with 11 bases between. Written as DNA, the CDR3 is TGTGCCAGCAGTTTCAGGACGGTTGCAACTAATGAAAAACTGTTTTTT. Translation: CASSFRTVATNEKLFF.

This clonotype has just a few counts. This chain uses TRBV20-1 with TRBJ2-1; no firm D call. The CDR3 consists of 14 residues. Germline-derived CDR1 and CDR2 are DFQATT and SNEGSKA (reference sequence). The germline V and J ends were trimmed by 3 bases and 0 bases, with 9 bases remaining between them. The CDR3 protein is CSARVASSYNEQFF. For the CDR3, the DNA is TGCAGTGCTAGGGTGGCCAGCTCCTACAATGAGCAGTTCTTC.

V usage is TRBV10-3 and J usage is TRBJ1-1; D perhaps matches TRBD1 (6 bases). The V end lost 6 bases, the J end lost 0 bases, and 17 bases lay between the germline ends. This CDR3 has 16 amino acids. Germline assignment: CDR1 ENHRY and CDR2 SYGVKD. The CDR3 spells CAIRGVGAKMNTEAFF. In DNA form, the CDR3 reads TGTGCCATCAGGGGGGTGGGGGCCAAGATGAACACTGAAGCTTTCTTT.

This clonotype was picked up a small number of times. This chain connects TRBV2 to TRBJ2-5; D is ambiguous. This CDR3 contains 12 residues. Looked up from germline, CDR1 is SNHLY and CDR2 is FYNNEI. The V end lost 8 bases, the J end lost 7 bases, and 14 bases lay between the germline ends. As DNA, the CDR3 is TGTGCCAGCGCTTCGCCCCCAGGGACCCAGTACTTC. Translation: CASASPPGTQYF.